This T cell receptor beta chain was sequenced during a study of OX40 agonist ivuxolimab in advanced cancers. Study-wide findings and caveats: The study did not work out the antigen specificity of the expanded peripheral T cells.

Assay: immunoSEQ multiplex PCR; the TCRdb copy retains only in-frame clones and omits some. The sample has 150,000 to 190,000 clones, roughly 94% seen once. On this clone: Its antigen is unknown.

The input for sequencing was CD4+ or CD8+ T cells sorted from blood, taken in a trial of the OX40 agonist ivuxolimab. This sequence was found in an adult with an advanced solid tumor such as melanoma, head and neck, liver or kidney cancer.

CDR3 in DNA: TGCGCCTCCGTCCCAGGGGGGCAGAACACCGGGGAGCTGTTTTTT. Translation: CASVPGGQNTGELFF. V usage is TRBV5-1 and J usage is TRBJ2-2; maybe TRBD1 (7 bases). CDR1 and CDR2 (germline): SGHRS, YFSETQ. The CDR3 consists of 15 residues. V lost 10 bases, J lost 1 base, and 17 bases lay in between.